This TCR beta chain was recovered during a study of cytomegalovirus exposure and HLA in healthy donors. PCR used 60 Vbeta primers and 13 Jbeta primers. Produced via immunoSEQ multiplex PCR; TCRdb's table is partial and in-frame only. The data show roughly 120,000 clones, around 70% seen once. The CDR3 extends over 15 amino acids. In germline, CDR1 is SGHTA, CDR2 FQGNSA. The ends lost 2 bases at V and 6 bases at J; junction bases unmatched: 5. Study-wide results and limits: A list of approximately 160 TCR beta chains associated with cytomegalovirus was given. Follow-up analysis later connected one missense variant in DCLRE1C with trimming of TCR beta V- and J-genes. In presence/absence analyses, roughly uniform sequencing depth across donors was assumed.

Details on this clone: The antigen remains undetermined.

The sample consisted of PBMCs. The rearrangement uses TRBV7-2 and TRBJ2-1; TRBD2 matches at 9 bases. The sequence was obtained from a middle-aged woman in good health and CMV-seropositive. The CDR3 sequence: CASSLLAGVVNEQFF. CDR3 nucleotides: TGTGCCAGCAGCTTATTAGCGGGAGTCGTCAATGAGCAGTTCTTC.